These T cell receptor beta chains were read from a single sample in a study of tumor-infiltrating lymphocytes in primary liver carcinoma. TCRdb processed the multiplex PCR reads anew with MiXCR; each CDR3 protein has one entry. The sample has about 310,000 distinct CDR3 sequences; almost 60% are singletons. The sample taken for sequencing was peripheral blood. These receptors originate from a woman aged 25 to 39 with primary liver carcinoma and hepatitis B virus infection. Both conserved end residues are part of each CDR3. Each record gives: CDR3 length, D gene, V gene, J gene, clone size, CDR3 protein, CDR3 DNA. A D gene is named only where the DNA matches it firmly. Where a row states a size, it is once, few, many or the class of an expanded clone; other rows omit it.

CDR3 length: 15; D gene: TRBD1; V gene: TRBV6-5; J gene: TRBJ2-5; clone size: NA; CDR3 protein: CASSYRYRGEETQYF; CDR3 DNA: TGTGCCAGCAGTTACAGATACAGGGGGGAAGAGACCCAGTACTTC
CDR3 length: 14; D gene: TRBD1; V gene: TRBV7-9; J gene: TRBJ1-2; clone size: NA; CDR3 protein: CASSPTGRTYGYTF; CDR3 DNA: TGTGCCAGCAGTCCGACAGGGCGAACATATGGCTACACCTTC
CDR3 length: 14; D gene: NA; V gene: TRBV11-3; J gene: TRBJ2-4; clone size: NA; CDR3 protein: CASSTRMGQDIQYF; CDR3 DNA: TGTGCCAGCAGCACCCGGATGGGTCAAGACATTCAGTACTTC
CDR3 length: 15; D gene: NA; V gene: TRBV6-1; J gene: TRBJ2-7; clone size: NA; CDR3 protein: CASSDTAGSPTSDYF; CDR3 DNA: TGTGCCAGCAGTGATACTGCAGGGTCTCCTACGAGTGACTACTTC
CDR3 length: 17; D gene: TRBD1; V gene: TRBV4-2; J gene: TRBJ1-6; clone size: NA; CDR3 protein: CASSQDSSTGGPPPLHF; CDR3 DNA: TGTGCCAGCAGCCAAGATAGCTCGACAGGGGGACCTCCACCCCTCCACTTT
CDR3 length: 12; D gene: NA; V gene: TRBV12-3/TRBV12-4; J gene: TRBJ1-2; clone size: once; CDR3 protein: CDSSLSGVGYTF; CDR3 DNA: TGTGACAGCAGCCTCTCTGGGGTTGGCTACACCTTC
CDR3 length: 15; D gene: TRBD1; V gene: TRBV5-6; J gene: TRBJ1-1; clone size: many; CDR3 protein: CASSYRDRMNTEAFF; CDR3 DNA: TGTGCCAGCAGCTACCGGGACAGAATGAACACTGAAGCTTTCTTT
CDR3 length: 14; D gene: NA; V gene: TRBV5-4; J gene: TRBJ2-7; clone size: NA; CDR3 protein: CVSSLERGGYEQYF; CDR3 DNA: TGTGTCAGCAGCTTGGAAAGGGGTGGCTACGAGCAATACTTC
CDR3 length: 13; D gene: TRBD1; V gene: TRBV29-1; J gene: TRBJ2-3; clone size: NA; CDR3 protein: CSVGGTGADTQYF; CDR3 DNA: TGCAGCGTTGGGGGAACAGGGGCAGATACGCAGTATTTT
CDR3 length: 11; D gene: NA; V gene: TRBV12-3/TRBV12-4; J gene: TRBJ1-1; clone size: many; CDR3 protein: CASTLGREAFF; CDR3 DNA: TGTGCCAGCACCCTTGGGCGTGAAGCTTTCTTT
CDR3 length: 14; D gene: NA; V gene: TRBV5-8; J gene: TRBJ2-7; clone size: NA; CDR3 protein: CASSFNGQPYKQCF; CDR3 DNA: TGTGCCAGCAGCTTCAATGGACAGCCCTACAAGCAGTGCTTC
CDR3 length: 15; D gene: TRBD1; V gene: TRBV7-9; J gene: TRBJ1-4; clone size: NA; CDR3 protein: CASSPTGTAYEKLFF; CDR3 DNA: TGTGCCAGCAGCCCCACCGGGACAGCTTATGAAAAACTGTTTTTT
CDR3 length: 16; D gene: NA; V gene: TRBV21-1; J gene: TRBJ2-7; clone size: few; CDR3 protein: CASSKGRREPTYEQYF; CDR3 DNA: TGTGCCAGCAGCAAGGGACGGCGGGAGCCTACCTACGAGCAGTACTTC
CDR3 length: 14; D gene: NA; V gene: TRBV24-1; J gene: TRBJ2-1; clone size: NA; CDR3 protein: CATSGGLVIHEQFF; CDR3 DNA: TGTGCCACCAGTGGAGGGCTAGTGATCCATGAGCAGTTCTTC
CDR3 length: 14; D gene: NA; V gene: TRBV11-2; J gene: TRBJ2-1; clone size: many; CDR3 protein: CASSRSGTYNEQFF; CDR3 DNA: TGTGCCAGCAGCCGTTCCGGGACCTACAATGAGCAGTTCTTC
CDR3 length: 16; D gene: TRBD1; V gene: TRBV28; J gene: TRBJ2-7; clone size: NA; CDR3 protein: CVSSLYGPGQAYERYF; CDR3 DNA: TGTGTCAGCAGTTTATATGGACCGGGACAGGCTTACGAGCGGTACTTC
CDR3 length: 17; D gene: NA; V gene: TRBV28; J gene: TRBJ2-7; clone size: NA; CDR3 protein: CASRPTPTSRSGYEQYF; CDR3 DNA: TGTGCCAGCAGACCGACCCCTACTAGCAGGAGTGGGTACGAGCAGTACTTC
CDR3 length: 14; D gene: NA; V gene: TRBV12-3/TRBV12-4; J gene: TRBJ2-3; clone size: many; CDR3 protein: CASNLGFPTDTQYF; CDR3 DNA: TGTGCCAGCAACCTCGGGTTCCCCACAGATACGCAGTATTTT
CDR3 length: 17; D gene: NA; V gene: TRBV4-3; J gene: TRBJ2-7; clone size: few; CDR3 protein: CASSQDVGASSSYEQYF; CDR3 DNA: TGCGCCAGCAGCCAAGACGTAGGGGCCAGTTCGTCCTACGAGCAGTACTTC
CDR3 length: 11; D gene: NA; V gene: TRBV7-9; J gene: TRBJ2-5; clone size: NA; CDR3 protein: CASSTTETQYF; CDR3 DNA: TGTGCCAGCAGCACTACCGAGACCCAGTACTTC
CDR3 length: 16; D gene: NA; V gene: TRBV6-2/TRBV6-3; J gene: TRBJ1-1; clone size: few; CDR3 protein: CASISSGVNKRTEAFF; CDR3 DNA: TGTGCCAGCATTAGTTCCGGTGTTAATAAGAGGACTGAAGCTTTCTTT
CDR3 length: 16; D gene: TRBD1; V gene: TRBV28; J gene: TRBJ2-7; clone size: many; CDR3 protein: CASSLYGPGQAYEQYF; CDR3 DNA: TGTGCCAGCAGTTTATATGGACCGGGACAGGCTTACGAGCAGTACTTC
CDR3 length: 15; D gene: TRBD1; V gene: TRBV5-4; J gene: TRBJ2-3; clone size: NA; CDR3 protein: CAGSARDRGVDTQYF; CDR3 DNA: TGTGCCGGCAGCGCCCGGGACAGGGGCGTAGATACGCAGTATTTT
CDR3 length: 13; D gene: NA; V gene: TRBV6-5; J gene: TRBJ2-1; clone size: NA; CDR3 protein: CTSRYTSYNEQFF; CDR3 DNA: TGTACCAGCAGATACACCTCCTACAATGAGCAGTTCTTC
CDR3 length: 13; D gene: TRBD2; V gene: TRBV6-6; J gene: TRBJ2-1; clone size: NA; CDR3 protein: CASSYAGDYEQFF; CDR3 DNA: TGTGCCAGCAGTTACGCGGGGGACTATGAGCAGTTCTTC
CDR3 length: 15; D gene: NA; V gene: TRBV4-3; J gene: TRBJ2-5; clone size: NA; CDR3 protein: CASSQDLSGRETQYF; CDR3 DNA: TGCGCCAGCAGCCAAGATCTATCGGGACGGGAGACCCAGTACTTC
CDR3 length: 18; D gene: TRBD2; V gene: TRBV28; J gene: TRBJ2-3; clone size: few; CDR3 protein: CASRYVGGSLKSTDTQYF; CDR3 DNA: TGTGCCAGCAGATACGTGGGGGGGAGCCTTAAGAGCACAGATACGCAGTATTTT
CDR3 length: 12; D gene: NA; V gene: TRBV30; J gene: TRBJ1-3; clone size: few; CDR3 protein: CTWSVHGNTIYF; CDR3 DNA: TGTACCTGGAGTGTTCATGGAAACACCATATATTTT
CDR3 length: 13; D gene: TRBD2; V gene: TRBV29-1; J gene: TRBJ2-7; clone size: NA; CDR3 protein: CSVSGASSYEQYF; CDR3 DNA: TGCAGCGTTAGCGGGGCTTCGTCCTACGAGCAGTACTTC
CDR3 length: 12; D gene: TRBD1; V gene: TRBV10-3; J gene: TRBJ2-1; clone size: NA; CDR3 protein: CAIRQGANEQFF; CDR3 DNA: TGTGCCATCCGACAGGGGGCCAATGAGCAGTTCTTC
CDR3 length: 13; D gene: TRBD1; V gene: TRBV12-3/TRBV12-4; J gene: TRBJ1-1; clone size: many; CDR3 protein: CASSRGQVIEAFF; CDR3 DNA: TGTGCCAGCAGCCGTGGACAGGTCATTGAAGCTTTCTTT
CDR3 length: 13; D gene: NA; V gene: TRBV5-1; J gene: TRBJ2-7; clone size: NA; CDR3 protein: CASIWDKAYEQYF; CDR3 DNA: TGCGCCAGCATCTGGGACAAAGCCTACGAGCAGTACTTC
CDR3 length: 16; D gene: NA; V gene: TRBV2; J gene: TRBJ2-5; clone size: NA; CDR3 protein: CASTRPTGILQETQYF; CDR3 DNA: TGTGCCAGCACCAGACCGACCGGGATCCTTCAAGAGACCCAGTACTTC
CDR3 length: 13; D gene: NA; V gene: TRBV10-1; J gene: TRBJ2-3; clone size: NA; CDR3 protein: CASSISREAKQYF; CDR3 DNA: TGCGCCAGCAGTATTAGCAGGGAAGCTAAGCAGTATTTT
CDR3 length: 14; D gene: TRBD1; V gene: TRBV11-2; J gene: TRBJ2-7; clone size: NA; CDR3 protein: CASSLGQGPYEQYF; CDR3 DNA: TGTGCCAGCAGCCTGGGACAGGGACCCTACGAGCAGTACTTC
CDR3 length: 16; D gene: NA; V gene: TRBV12-3/TRBV12-4; J gene: TRBJ2-7; clone size: many; CDR3 protein: CASSLGASMSSYEQYF; CDR3 DNA: TGTGCCAGCAGTTTAGGGGCGTCTATGAGCTCCTACGAGCAGTACTTC
CDR3 length: 16; D gene: TRBD2; V gene: TRBV14; J gene: TRBJ2-3; clone size: NA; CDR3 protein: CASNPLGLAGADTQYF; CDR3 DNA: TGTGCCAGCAACCCCCTAGGACTAGCGGGAGCCGATACGCAGTATTTT
CDR3 length: 14; D gene: NA; V gene: TRBV6-1; J gene: TRBJ2-4; clone size: few; CDR3 protein: CASSPQEVGNIQYF; CDR3 DNA: TGTGCCAGCAGCCCACAGGAGGTGGGGAACATTCAGTACTTC
CDR3 length: 15; D gene: NA; V gene: TRBV6-2/TRBV6-3; J gene: TRBJ1-2; clone size: few; CDR3 protein: CASSYVNGANYGYTF; CDR3 DNA: TGTGCCAGCAGTTACGTAAACGGAGCTAACTATGGCTACACCTTC
CDR3 length: 14; D gene: NA; V gene: TRBV7-9; J gene: TRBJ2-3; clone size: NA; CDR3 protein: CASSSLAGPDTQYF; CDR3 DNA: TGTGCCAGCAGCTCACTTGCGGGACCAGATACGCAGTATTTT
CDR3 length: 13; D gene: TRBD2; V gene: TRBV29-1; J gene: TRBJ2-5; clone size: NA; CDR3 protein: CSAKGLTQETQYF; CDR3 DNA: TGCAGCGCCAAGGGACTAACCCAAGAGACCCAGTACTTC
CDR3 length: 14; D gene: NA; V gene: TRBV6-1; J gene: TRBJ2-7; clone size: many; CDR3 protein: CASAQGTRHYEQYF; CDR3 DNA: TGTGCCAGCGCCCAAGGGACCCGACATTACGAGCAGTACTTC